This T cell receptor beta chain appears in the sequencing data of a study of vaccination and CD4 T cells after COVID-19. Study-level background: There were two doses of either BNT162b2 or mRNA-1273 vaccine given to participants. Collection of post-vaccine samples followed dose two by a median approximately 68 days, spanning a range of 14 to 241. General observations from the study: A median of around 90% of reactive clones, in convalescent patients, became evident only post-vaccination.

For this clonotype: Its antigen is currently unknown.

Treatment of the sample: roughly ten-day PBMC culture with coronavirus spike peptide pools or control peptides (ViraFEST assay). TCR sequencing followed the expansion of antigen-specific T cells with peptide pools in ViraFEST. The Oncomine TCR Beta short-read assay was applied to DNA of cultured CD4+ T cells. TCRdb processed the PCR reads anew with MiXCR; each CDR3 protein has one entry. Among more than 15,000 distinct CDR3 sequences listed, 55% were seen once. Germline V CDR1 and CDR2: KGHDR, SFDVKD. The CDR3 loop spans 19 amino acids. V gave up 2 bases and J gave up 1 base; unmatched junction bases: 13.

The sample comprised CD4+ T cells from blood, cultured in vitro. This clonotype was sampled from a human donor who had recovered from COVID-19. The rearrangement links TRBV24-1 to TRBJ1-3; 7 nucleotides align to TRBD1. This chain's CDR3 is CATSDSYTHRDRSGNTIYF. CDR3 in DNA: TGTGCCACCAGTGATTCATATACTCATCGGGACAGATCTGGAAACACCATATATTTT.